These 18 T cell receptor beta chains were all obtained from the same sample, sequenced in a study of a mutant IDH1 vaccine in newly diagnosed glioma. These receptors are not linked to any known antigen. Profiling relied on immunoSEQ multiplex PCR, and the TCRdb table lists in-frame clones only, not all of them. The sample carries 35,000 to 50,000 clones, around 84% recorded once. This sample's time point: week 23, last vaccination. Topical imiquimod accompanied each vaccine dose, which consisted of 300 ug of mutant IDH1 20-mer peptide. The source was PBMCs, collected from a glioma patient whose treatment included an IDH1 peptide vaccine. The source of these receptors is a woman under 30 with glioma. Some clones in this sample may be carry-over from other donors' samples.

CDR3 coding DNA: TGTGCCATCAGTGAGGTGGTATTTGGAAACACCATATATTTT. Its protein product is CAISEVVFGNTIYF. The genes are TRBV10-3 and TRBJ1-3; the D is unclear. V lost 2 bases and J 3 bases, leaving 8 bases between the germline ends. The germline CDR1 and CDR2 sequences are ENHRY and SYGVKD. This CDR3 has 14 residues.

The table lists this clone with a count of one. The V gene is TRBV2, the J gene TRBJ2-7; 10 bases fit TRBD1. Germline trimming cut 5 bases from V and 4 bases from J; bases unmatched to any gene: 11. The CDR3 is 16 amino acids. The germline gives CDR1 SNHLY, CDR2 FYNNEI. CDR3 in amino acids: CASSFLPPGQGYEQYF. Here the CDR3 DNA reads TGTGCCAGCAGTTTTCTACCCCCGGGACAGGGGTACGAGCAGTACTTC.

The gene calls are TRBV5-1 and TRBJ2-7, with 8 nucleotides matching TRBD1. This CDR3 contains 15 residues. Trimming removed 1 base from V and 2 bases from J; junction bases left unmatched: 5. Germline CDR1 and CDR2: SGHRS and YFSETQ. The CDR3 protein is CASSLPGTGTYEQYF. CDR3 nucleotides: TGCGCCAGCAGCTTGCCTGGGACAGGTACCTACGAGCAGTACTTC. The whole variable domain, filled in from reference TRBV5-1 and TRBJ2-7, reads KAGVTQTPRYLIKTRGQQVTLSCSPISGHRSVSWYQQTPGQGLQFLFEYFSETQRNKGNFPGRFSGRQFSNSRSEMNVSTLELGDSALYLCASSLPGTGTYEQYFGPGTRLTVT.

The sample holds a few counts of this clone. This chain uses TRBV5-1 with TRBJ2-2; 15 bases agree with TRBD2. The V segment lost 6 bases and the J segment 0 bases; nucleotides outside the gene matches: 3. The CDR3 totals 17 residues. Germline V CDR1 and CDR2: SGHRS, YFSETQ. In nucleotides, the CDR3 is TGCGCCAGCAAACGGACTAGCGGGGGGGCGAACACCGGGGAGCTGTTTTTT. Its protein is CASKRTSGGANTGELFF.

This chain links TRBV7-2 with TRBJ1-1; D unresolved. From germline, CDR1 is SGHTA and CDR2 FQGNSA. The CDR3 runs 13 residues. With 2 bases removed from V and 8 bases from J, the gap between germline ends came to 12 bases. CDR3 amino acids: CASSLIGGREAFF. CDR3 DNA: TGTGCCAGCAGCTTAATTGGCGGAAGAGAAGCTTTCTTT.

The rearrangement links TRBV19 to TRBJ1-5; D is unclear. In germline, CDR1 is LNHDA, CDR2 SQIVND (reference sequence). The CDR3 has 16 amino acids. The V end lost 2 bases, the J end lost 0 bases, and 11 bases lay between the germline ends. The DNA for the CDR3 is TGTGCCAGTAGTATACTCCGGCCGAATAGCAATCAGCCCCAGCATTTT. This translates into CASSILRPNSNQPQHF.

This clone appeared a few times. The rearrangement links TRBV2 to TRBJ1-1, with D maybe TRBD1 (5 bases). The CDR3 has 13 amino acids. With 6 bases removed from V and 1 base from J, the gap between germline ends came to 9 bases. Germline V gene lookup returns CDR1 SNHLY and CDR2 FYNNEI. The CDR3 protein is CASRLTGNTEAFF. For the CDR3, the DNA is TGTGCCAGCAGGCTAACAGGGAACACTGAAGCTTTCTTT.

CDR3 DNA sequence: TGTGCCAGCAGCAGCGACAGGGGAGCTACCGGGGAGCTGTTTTTT. Its translation is CASSSDRGATGELFF. V usage is TRBV5-6 and J usage is TRBJ2-2; 8 positions agree with TRBD1. CDR3 length equals 15 residues. V gave up 4 bases and J gave up 5 bases; unmatched junction bases: 7. CDR1 and CDR2 (germline): SGHDT, YYEEEE.

In this sample, this clone turned up once. This chain links TRBV9 with TRBJ2-3; the D gene is possibly TRBD1 (6 bases). Germline lookup yields CDR1 SGDLS and CDR2 YYNGEE. The V end was cut by 0 bases, the J end by 0 bases, with 11 bases between. There are 16 residues in the CDR3. The CDR3 DNA reads TGTGCCAGCAGCGTAGAGATAGGGGGTAGCACAGATACGCAGTATTTT. It translates to CASSVEIGGSTDTQYF.

The chain recombines TRBV4-1 with TRBJ2-7; TRBD2 agrees at 7 bases. The CDR3 totals 15 residues. Germline values: CDR1 MGHRA, CDR2 YSYEKL. Germline trimming cut 0 bases from V and 6 bases from J; bases unmatched to any gene: 8. The CDR3 DNA follows: TGCGCCAGCAGCCAAGAGGGCGGGAGAATCCTCGAGCAGTACTTC. Translated, it gives CASSQEGGRILEQYF.

The chain is built from TRBV11-2 and TRBJ1-6, with D possibly matching TRBD1 (6 bases). In germline, CDR1 is SGHAT, CDR2 FQNNGV. The CDR3 runs to 18 residues. The V end lost 0 bases, the J end lost 6 bases, and 18 bases lay between the germline ends. Written as DNA, the CDR3 is TGTGCCAGCAGCTTAGAGGGGACAAGGACTTTGATTAATTCACCCCTCCACTTT. It yields the protein CASSLEGTRTLINSPLHF.

The chain couples TRBV19 to TRBJ2-6; D gene uncertain. The CDR3 has 15 amino acids. Trimming stripped 3 bases from V and 2 bases from J, with 8 bases between. Germline assignment: CDR1 LNHDA and CDR2 SQIVND (reference sequence). This chain's CDR3 is CASSIAPTGANVLTF. The CDR3, as DNA: TGTGCCAGTAGTATCGCCCCTACTGGGGCCAACGTCCTGACTTTC.

The chain links TRBV27 to TRBJ1-6; D may be TRBD1 (5 bases). The CDR3 is made up of 14 amino acids. CDR1 and CDR2 from the germline V gene are MNHEY and SMNVEV (reference sequence). The ends were cut back, 10 bases at V and 7 bases at J, with 17 bases in the middle. The CDR3 loop reads CATQMGRINSPLHF. DNA of the CDR3: TGTGCCACCCAAATGGGACGGATCAATTCACCCCTCCACTTT.

This clone was observed a handful of times. The chain is built from TRBV6-6 and TRBJ1-4; D is perhaps TRBD1 (5 bases). Looked up from germline, CDR1 is MNHNY and CDR2 is SVGAGI (reference sequence). The CDR3 has 16 amino acids. V was cut by 6 bases and J by 5 bases, with 19 bases left in between. The CDR3 nucleotides read TGTGCCAGCAGCCACCTCTTGGGGCCCACAAATGAAAAACTGTTTTTT. Its translation: CASSHLLGPTNEKLFF.

CDR3 DNA sequence: TGTGCCAGCAGCTTGAGGGACAGGGGATATGGCTACACCTTC. It yields the protein CASSLRDRGYGYTF. The V and J genes are TRBV7-9 and TRBJ1-2; 10 nucleotides align to TRBD1. Germline V lookup: CDR1 SEHNR, CDR2 FQNEAQ (reference sequence). The trim removed 3 bases at V and 5 bases at J, leaving 3 bases unmatched. The length of the CDR3 is 14 residues.

CDR3: CASSINSQGLGNQPQHF. Written as DNA, the CDR3 is TGTGCCAGTAGTATAAATAGCCAGGGTTTAGGCAATCAGCCCCAGCATTTT. The V call is TRBV19, the J call TRBJ1-5; maybe TRBD1 (5 bases). Germline lookup yields CDR1 LNHDA and CDR2 SQIVND (reference sequence). The CDR3 has 17 amino acids. Deletions cut 2 bases from V and 2 bases from J, with 16 bases between.

The chain is built from TRBV12-5 and TRBJ1-1; D is possibly TRBD1 (5 bases). Germline CDR1 and CDR2: LGHNT and FRNRAP. CDR3 length: 12 residues. V lost 2 bases to trimming and J lost 7 bases, with 8 bases between them. Written as DNA, the CDR3 is TGTGCTAGTGGTTTGTTGGGGGGTGAAGCTTTCTTT. Residues: CASGLLGGEAFF.

J is TRBJ2-2 and V is TRBV6-5, with 13 bases fitting TRBD2. This CDR3 is built from 14 residues. Germline V lookup: CDR1 MNHEY, CDR2 SVGAGI. Losses at the gene ends were 11 bases for V and 5 bases for J; bases not matched to a gene: 5. The CDR3: CAARLAGGTGELFF. Here the CDR3 DNA reads TGTGCCGCCCGACTAGCGGGGGGTACCGGGGAGCTGTTTTTT.